The T cell receptor (beta chain) under discussion was sequenced for a study of a mutant IDH1 vaccine in newly diagnosed glioma. Study background: Onset of vaccination occurred 4-6 weeks following radiotherapy alone, or with temozolomide cycles. Radiotherapy, temozolomide, or both had been given previously, and both were given to most.

Only in-frame clones appear in the TCRdb table, and some are missing; sequencing was by immunoSEQ multiplex PCR. Of 50,000 to 55,000 clones in the sample, 65% were seen once. As for this clone: What it binds is not known.

Specified time point: week 47, end of study. Alongside topical imiquimod, each dose of vaccine comprised 300 ug of mutant IDH1 20-mer peptide. Trimming took off 0 bases at V and 1 base at J, with 10 bases between the two ends. Germline V gene sequence: CDR1 SGHRS, CDR2 YFSETQ. The CDR3 runs to 15 residues. Sample: peripheral blood mononuclear cells (PBMCs), taken from a glioma patient whose treatment included an IDH1 peptide vaccine. This sequence joins TRBV5-1 and TRBJ1-1; D ambiguous. The receptor comes from a man aged 35 to 55 with glioma. Some clones in this sample may be carry-over from other donors' samples. In nucleotides, the CDR3 is TGCGCCAGCAGCTTGGCGCGGGCGACGAACACTGAAGCTTTCTTT. Amino acid sequence: CASSLARATNTEAFF.